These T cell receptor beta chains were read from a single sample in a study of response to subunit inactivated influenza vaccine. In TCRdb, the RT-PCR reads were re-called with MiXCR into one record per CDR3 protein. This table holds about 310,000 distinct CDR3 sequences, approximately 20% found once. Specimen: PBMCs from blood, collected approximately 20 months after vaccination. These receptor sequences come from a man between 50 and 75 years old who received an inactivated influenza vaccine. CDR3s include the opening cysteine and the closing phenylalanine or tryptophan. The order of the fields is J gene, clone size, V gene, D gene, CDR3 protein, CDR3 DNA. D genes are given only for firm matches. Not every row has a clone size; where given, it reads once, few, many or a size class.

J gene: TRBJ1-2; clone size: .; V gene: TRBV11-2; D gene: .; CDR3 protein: CASSTRQVHYGYTF; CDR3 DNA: TGTGCCAGCAGCACCCGACAGGTTCACTATGGCTACACCTTC
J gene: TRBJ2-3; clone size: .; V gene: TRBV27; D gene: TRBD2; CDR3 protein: CASSWVRAGGSDTQYF; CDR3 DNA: TGTGCCAGCAGTTGGGTCAGAGCGGGAGGTTCAGATACGCAGTATTTT
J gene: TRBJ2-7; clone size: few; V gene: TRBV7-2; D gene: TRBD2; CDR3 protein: CASSLVGGRGGSEQYF; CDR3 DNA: TGTGCCAGCAGCTTAGTAGGCGGGAGGGGTGGTAGCGAGCAGTACTTC
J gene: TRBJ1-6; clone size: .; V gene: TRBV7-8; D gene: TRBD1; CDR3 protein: CASSRGQANSPLHF; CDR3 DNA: TGTGCCAGCAGCAGGGGACAGGCAAATTCACCCCTCCACTTT
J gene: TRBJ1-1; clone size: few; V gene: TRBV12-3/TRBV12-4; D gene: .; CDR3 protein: CASSPSGTSNTEAFF; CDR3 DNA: TGTGCCAGCAGCCCCTCCGGGACATCGAACACTGAAGCTTTCTTT
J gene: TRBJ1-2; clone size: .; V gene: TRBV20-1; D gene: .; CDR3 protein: CSASDWEPYGYTF; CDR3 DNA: TGCAGTGCTAGCGACTGGGAACCTTATGGCTACACCTTC
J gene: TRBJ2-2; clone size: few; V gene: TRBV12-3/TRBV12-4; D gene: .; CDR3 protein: CASTVGDFTGELFF; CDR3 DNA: TGTGCCAGCACAGTGGGGGACTTCACCGGGGAGCTGTTTTTT
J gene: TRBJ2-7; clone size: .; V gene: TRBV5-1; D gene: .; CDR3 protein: CASSVKGPSYEQYF; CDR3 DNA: TGCGCCAGCAGCGTTAAGGGACCATCCTACGAGCAGTACTTC
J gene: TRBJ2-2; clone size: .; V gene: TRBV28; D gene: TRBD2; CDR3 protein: CASSLLSSGASGELFF; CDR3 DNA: TGTGCCAGCAGTTTATTATCTAGCGGAGCATCCGGGGAGCTGTTTTTT
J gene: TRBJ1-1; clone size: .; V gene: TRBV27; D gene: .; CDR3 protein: CASSFSSLGEAFF; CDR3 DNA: TGTGCCAGCAGTTTTTCTAGCCTGGGTGAAGCTTTCTTT
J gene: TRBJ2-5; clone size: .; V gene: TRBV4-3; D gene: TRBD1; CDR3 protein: CASSQDWTGEETQYF; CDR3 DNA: TGCGCCAGCAGCCAAGATTGGACAGGGGAGGAGACCCAGTACTTC
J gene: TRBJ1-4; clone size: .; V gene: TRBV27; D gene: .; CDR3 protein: CASSSPVSGEEKLFF; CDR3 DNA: TGTGCCAGCAGTTCACCGGTATCAGGGGAGGAAAAACTGTTTTTT
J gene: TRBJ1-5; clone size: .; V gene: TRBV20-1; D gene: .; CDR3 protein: CCARDPRTVGIISNQPQHF; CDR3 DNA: TGCTGTGCTAGAGACCCTCGGACAGTAGGAATAATTAGCAATCAGCCCCAGCATTTT
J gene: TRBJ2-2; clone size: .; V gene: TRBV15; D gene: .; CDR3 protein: CATCDNTGELFF; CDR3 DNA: TGTGCCACCTGCGATAACACCGGGGAGCTGTTTTTT
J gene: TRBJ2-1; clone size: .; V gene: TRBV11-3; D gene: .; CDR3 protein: CASSLAGESGNEQFF; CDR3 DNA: TGTGCCAGCAGCTTAGCGGGGGAGAGCGGCAATGAGCAGTTCTTC
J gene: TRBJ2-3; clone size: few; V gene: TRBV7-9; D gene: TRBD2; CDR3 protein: CASSPRTSGSLYTQYF; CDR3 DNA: TGTGCCAGCAGCCCCCGGACTAGCGGGAGTTTGTATACGCAGTATTTT